A single sample gave rise to the 27 T cell receptor beta chains below, sequenced in a study of identical twins. From the 5' RACE reads, TCRdb called clonotypes with MiXCR, one entry per CDR3 protein. Here the sample spans some 200,000 distinct CDR3 sequences, more than 6.5% being singletons. These data are also associated with another study on yellow fever vaccine responses in identical twins.

Material: memory (CD45RO+) T cells sorted from blood. The receptor set was obtained from a woman aged 18 to 35 in good health.

This clonotype appeared many times. The rearrangement joins TRBV7-8 to TRBJ2-1, with no clear D. The CDR3 extends over 12 amino acids. CDR1 is SGHVS, CDR2 FQNEAQ, per germline. V was cut by 1 base and J by 11 bases, with 9 bases left in between. The CDR3 is CASSLDNSKQFF. The CDR3 DNA follows: TGTGCCAGCAGCTTAGACAATTCTAAGCAGTTCTTC. The variable domain in full, with the rest retrieved from reference TRBV7-8 and TRBJ2-1, is GAGVSQSPRYKVAKRGQDVALRCDPISGHVSLFWYQQALGQGPEFLTYFQNEAQLDKSGLPSDRFFAERPEGSVSTLKIQRTQQEDSAVYLCASSLDNSKQFFGPGTRLTVL.

This clonotype showed up many times. The chain is built from TRBV7-8 and TRBJ2-5, with a weak D call TRBD1 (6 bases). The CDR3 runs to 16 residues. Trimming removed 5 bases at V and 7 bases at J, with 23 bases between. The V gene's germline CDR1 is SGHVS and CDR2 FQNEAQ. The CDR3 spells CASSPTSPNRVGTQYF. The CDR3 DNA sequence: TGTGCCAGCAGCCCCACCAGCCCTAACAGGGTGGGGACCCAGTACTTC.

The chain couples TRBV27 to TRBJ1-6; no clear D. The germline gives CDR1 MNHEY, CDR2 SMNVEV (reference sequence). There are 15 residues in the CDR3. V lost 4 bases, J lost 9 bases, and 16 bases lay in between. CDR3 amino acids: CASSSEGGRTSPLHF. The CDR3 region has the DNA TGTGCCAGCAGTTCTGAGGGTGGGAGGACTTCACCCCTCCACTTT.

This clonotype came up many times. The V gene is TRBV11-2, the J gene TRBJ2-1; 10 bases are a match to TRBD1. Germline CDR1 is SGHAT and CDR2 is FQNNGV. Germline trimming cut 5 bases from V and 9 bases from J; bases unmatched to any gene: 7. The CDR3 is made up of 14 amino acids. In DNA form, the CDR3 reads TGTGCCAGCAGCCTAGGGACAGGGGTGAGTGAGCAGTTCTTC. Protein: CASSLGTGVSEQFF.

This clonotype was detected a few times. This CDR3 reads CASSVGGAGEQYF. CDR3 nucleotides: TGTGCCAGCAGCGTAGGGGGGGCGGGGGAGCAGTACTTC. The rearrangement uses TRBV9 and TRBJ2-7; D tentatively fits TRBD1 or TRBD2 (6 bases each). Trimming removed 0 bases from V and 7 bases from J, with 11 bases in between. Germline CDR1 reads SGDLS; CDR2 reads YYNGEE. The CDR3 totals 13 residues.

The V gene is TRBV15, the J gene TRBJ2-7, with D unclear. This CDR3 has 14 amino acids. V lost 5 bases and J lost 2, with 13 bases in between. Germline-derived CDR1 and CDR2 are LNHNV and YYDKDF (reference sequence). The CDR3 bases are TGTGCCACCAGCCCGCGGACGGTCACCTACGAGCAGTACTTC. Its protein product is CATSPRTVTYEQYF.

The sample holds a few counts of this clonotype. The chain recombines TRBV30 with TRBJ2-7, with D possibly matching TRBD2 (6 bases). CDR3 length: 12 amino acids. Germline lookup yields CDR1 GTSNPN and CDR2 SVGIG (reference sequence). The V end lost 2 bases, the J end lost 3 bases, and 8 bases lay between the germline ends. The CDR3 is CAWSWGDYEQYF. DNA of the CDR3: TGTGCCTGGAGTTGGGGGGACTACGAGCAGTACTTC.

This clonotype turned up a few times. This rearrangement joins TRBV20-1 to TRBJ2-5; 8 bases align to TRBD1. Losses at the gene ends were 3 bases for V and 5 bases for J; bases not matched to a gene: 11. CDR3 length equals 15 residues. Germline values: CDR1 DFQATT, CDR2 SNEGSKA (reference sequence). The CDR3 sequence: CSASPLTGDGETQYF. For the CDR3, the DNA is TGCAGTGCTAGCCCACTGACAGGGGATGGGGAGACCCAGTACTTC.

This clonotype was found many times. V gene TRBV7-2 combines with J gene TRBJ1-3, with 7 nucleotides matching TRBD1. The CDR3 has 15 amino acids. Germline V gives CDR1 SGHTA, CDR2 FQGNSA. The trim removed 3 bases at V and 2 bases at J, leaving 4 bases unmatched. Here the CDR3 reads CASSFMQGAGNTIYF. For the CDR3, the DNA is TGTGCCAGCAGCTTTATGCAGGGGGCTGGAAACACCATATATTTT.

Only a few counts were recorded for this clonotype. The rearrangement links TRBV18 to TRBJ2-7; the match to TRBD2 covers 13 bases. This CDR3 is 15 amino acids long. The trim removed 6 bases at V and 3 bases at J, leaving 5 bases unmatched. Germline assignment: CDR1 KGHSH and CDR2 LQKENI. CDR3 nucleotide sequence: TGTGCCAGCTCCACAGGGACTAGCGGGGACTACGAGCAGTACTTC. Protein sequence: CASSTGTSGDYEQYF.

Many counts were recorded for this clonotype. The V gene is TRBV10-3, the J gene TRBJ1-3; a possible D gene is TRBD1 (6 bases). The germline V and J ends were trimmed by 5 bases and 5 bases, with 16 bases remaining between them. The germline CDR1 and CDR2 sequences are ENHRY and SYGVKD. This CDR3 has 15 residues. The CDR3 coding sequence is TGTGCCATCAGTTCGGACAGCAGTCTTAGAAACACCATATATTTT. It specifies CAISSDSSLRNTIYF.

This clonotype has a count of ten or more. The chain employs TRBV18 and TRBJ2-1; 8 bases line up with TRBD1. This CDR3 region has 16 residues. After removal of 4 bases from V and 0 bases from J, the junction contained 5 bases not matched to a gene. Germline CDR1 reads KGHSH; CDR2 reads LQKENI. The CDR3, as DNA: TGTGCCAGCTCACTGGGACAGGATAGCTCCTACAATGAGCAGTTCTTC. Residues: CASSLGQDSSYNEQFF.

The V gene is TRBV14, the J gene TRBJ2-5; the match to TRBD2 covers 7 bases. V dropped 2 bases and J dropped 3; count of bases not matched to a gene: 9. CDR3 length: 16 residues. The germline CDR1 and CDR2 sequences are SGHDN and FVKESK. CDR3 coding DNA: TGTGCCAGCAGCCAAAATAAACTAGCGCTCGAAGAGACCCAGTACTTC. It encodes CASSQNKLALEETQYF. Combining the CDR3 with reference TRBV14 and TRBJ2-5 gives the whole variable domain EAGVTQFPSHSVIEKGQTVTLRCDPISGHDNLYWYRRVMGKEIKFLLHFVKESKQDESGMPNNRFLAERTGGTYSTLKVQPAELEDSGVYFCASSQNKLALEETQYFGPGTRLLVL.

This clonotype was recorded many times. This rearrangement joins TRBV10-3 to TRBJ2-3; a possible D gene is TRBD2 (6 bases). Trimming pared 0 bases from V and 0 bases from J, leaving 10 bases between. CDR1 is ENHRY and CDR2 is SYGVKD in the germline V gene. The CDR3 loop spans 16 amino acids. The CDR3 DNA reads TGTGCCATCAGTGAGTCTGGGCGGGATAGCACAGATACGCAGTATTTT. Encoded protein: CAISESGRDSTDTQYF.

In its sample, this clonotype was seen many times. This sequence joins TRBV10-1 and TRBJ2-1; tentatively, D is TRBD2 (5 bases). The V and J ends lost 2 bases and 4 bases respectively, with 12 bases between them. The CDR3 loop spans 15 amino acids. Germline V gene lookup returns CDR1 WNHNN and CDR2 SYGVQD (reference sequence). The CDR3 sequence is CASSEMGEGYNEQFF. The CDR3 DNA follows: TGCGCCAGCAGTGAGATGGGAGAAGGGTACAATGAGCAGTTCTTC.

This clonotype has at least ten counts. The chain links TRBV7-8 to TRBJ2-1; D ambiguous. Germline V gene sequence: CDR1 SGHVS, CDR2 FQNEAQ. V dropped 3 bases and J dropped 0 bases, with 12 bases sitting between them. This CDR3 region has 16 residues. The CDR3: CASSLRTASSYNEQFF. The CDR3 nucleotides are TGTGCCAGCAGCTTGCGGACCGCGAGCTCCTACAATGAGCAGTTCTTC.

This clonotype has ten or more counts. The chain joins TRBV20-1 to TRBJ2-7; 8 nucleotides agree with TRBD1. V lost 3 bases and J lost 4; bases outside the gene matches: 8. CDR1 is DFQATT, CDR2 SNEGSKA, per germline (reference sequence). There are 14 residues in the CDR3. The CDR3 DNA is TGCAGTGCTAGGACGGACAGGGACGCTTACGAGCAGTACTTC. It translates to CSARTDRDAYEQYF.

This clonotype was seen at least ten times. The rearrangement links TRBV6-6 to TRBJ2-3; 7 bases match TRBD1. The V gene end was trimmed by 7 bases and the J gene end by 6 bases; junction bases not matched to a gene: 7. CDR3 size: 13 residues. The germline gives CDR1 MNHNY, CDR2 SVGAGI (reference sequence). In nucleotides, the CDR3 is TGTGCCAGCACTCGCTCGACAGGGGATACGCAGTATTTT. Translation gives CASTRSTGDTQYF.

This clonotype was recorded a few times. V gene TRBV6-6 combines with J gene TRBJ1-1; perhaps TRBD1 as D (5 bases). CDR3 length equals 13 residues. V was cut by 8 bases and J by 4 bases, with 14 bases left in between. CDR1 and CDR2 (germline): MNHNY, SVGAGI (reference sequence). CDR3 residues: CASRQGSSTEAFF. CDR3 DNA sequence: TGTGCCAGCCGCCAGGGCTCCAGCACTGAAGCTTTCTTT.

The table lists this clonotype with many counts. The J gene is TRBJ1-2, the V gene TRBV12-3 or TRBV12-4, with TRBD1 matching 9 bases. J gave up 7 bases and V 6 bases, and 6 bases lay outside the gene matches. The length of the CDR3 is 13 residues. The CDR3 DNA reads as TGTGCCAGCAGCCGGGGACAGGGTCTTGGCTACACCTTC. It translates to CASSRGQGLGYTF.

This clonotype was detected only a few times. The J gene is TRBJ2-3, the V gene TRBV30; D unresolved. The CDR3 runs 13 residues. Trimming pared 3 bases from V and 1 base from J, leaving 8 bases between. CDR1 is GTSNPN and CDR2 is SVGIG in the germline V gene (reference sequence). The CDR3 DNA reads as TGTGCCTGGAGGGTAGTAGGCACAGATACGCAGTATTTT. Its protein is CAWRVVGTDTQYF.

This clonotype was seen many times. The chain couples TRBV3-1 to TRBJ1-1, with D unresolved. The CDR3 has 14 amino acids. Germline V gene lookup returns CDR1 LGHDT and CDR2 YNNKEL (reference sequence). The germline V and J ends were trimmed by 1 base and 8 bases, with 14 bases remaining between them. The CDR3 bases are TGTGCCAGCAGCCAAGGATACGGACCGACCGAAGCTTTCTTT. As protein: CASSQGYGPTEAFF. Looking up the rest from reference TRBV3-1 and TRBJ1-1 gives the full variable domain: DTAVSQTPKYLVTQMGNDKSIKCEQNLGHDTMYWYKQDSKKFLKIMFSYNNKELIINETVPNRFSPKSPDKAHLNLHINSLELGDSAVYFCASSQGYGPTEAFFGQGTRLTVV.

The table lists this clonotype with many counts. The chain joins TRBV28 to TRBJ2-1; 9 bases map to TRBD2. This CDR3 contains 15 residues. Germline V gene sequence: CDR1 MDHEN, CDR2 SYDVKM. The junction had 9 bases not matched to a gene; V was cut back by 11 bases and J by 1 base. CDR3 amino acids: CAGGPSGKSYNEQFF. In DNA, the CDR3 is TGTGCCGGCGGACCTAGCGGGAAGTCCTACAATGAGCAGTTCTTC.

This clonotype has at least ten counts. The V and J genes are TRBV11-2 and TRBJ2-1, with 9 bases identical to TRBD1. The CDR3 has 16 residues. V gave up 2 bases and J gave up 0 bases; unmatched junction bases: 2. Germline loops: CDR1 SGHAT, CDR2 FQNNGV. CDR3 in amino acids: CASSLWDRASYNEQFF. In nucleotides, the CDR3 is TGTGCCAGCAGCTTATGGGACAGGGCCTCCTACAATGAGCAGTTCTTC.

This clonotype appeared many times. The chain joins TRBV29-1 to TRBJ1-3; D is possibly TRBD1 (5 bases). This CDR3 region has 12 residues. Germline CDR1 is SQVTM and CDR2 is ANQGSEA. The V and J ends lost 7 bases and 4 bases respectively, with 11 bases between them. For the CDR3, the DNA is TGCAGCGGACAGACACCAGGAAACACCATATATTTT. This sequence encodes CSGQTPGNTIYF.

This clonotype was observed many times. J is TRBJ2-1 and V is TRBV4-3; 9 positions match TRBD1. The ends lost 0 bases at V and 8 bases at J; junction bases unmatched: 8. The CDR3 extends over 16 amino acids. The V gene's germline CDR1 is LGHNA and CDR2 YSLEER. The CDR3 spells CASSQDLRDRVHEQFF. The CDR3 nucleotides read TGCGCCAGCAGCCAAGATCTCCGGGACAGGGTCCATGAGCAGTTCTTC.

This clonotype occurred a few times. The chain employs TRBV3-1 and TRBJ2-7; TRBD2 agrees at 12 bases. Germline V gene data show CDR1 as LGHDT and CDR2 as YNNKEL (reference sequence). The J segment lost 5 bases and the V segment lost 3 bases, leaving 5 bases of the junction unmatched. The CDR3 spans 15 residues. The CDR3 protein is CASSQGLAGGDEQYF. In DNA, the CDR3 is TGTGCCAGCAGCCAGGGACTAGCGGGTGGGGACGAGCAGTACTTC.